A single sample is the source of the 5 T cell receptor beta chains below, sequenced in a study of human CD8 memory T cell subsets. By UMI-labeled 5' RACE, the TCR beta libraries were made. With the 5' RACE reads reprocessed, TCRdb shows one record per CDR3 protein and no DNA. The sample table includes about 4,700 distinct CDR3 sequences. Material for sequencing was CD8+ T cells from PBMCs. The receptors derive from a human donor in good health.

The chain couples TRBV20-1 to TRBJ2-7. CDR1 and CDR2 from the germline V gene are DFQATT and SNEGSKA (reference sequence). The CDR3 covers 11 residues. CDR3 region: CSAARGYEQYF.

This clonotype is deemed medium-sized by its frequency. The chain joins TRBV7-2 to TRBJ1-1. Germline CDR1 and CDR2: SGHTA and FQGNSA. The CDR3 spans 13 residues. Here the CDR3 reads CASSSSRSTEAFF.

The chain couples TRBV10-3 to TRBJ2-7; TCRdb lists TRBD1, though no DNA is available to test this call. This CDR3 has 15 residues. CDR1 is ENHRY, CDR2 SYGVKD, per germline. This CDR3 reads CATLSTDRPDYEQYF.

J is TRBJ2-7 and V is TRBV10-3; the TRBD2 assignment by TCRdb is unverifiable without DNA. This CDR3 spans 16 amino acids. Germline CDR1 and CDR2: ENHRY and SYGVKD. CDR3 sequence: CAISESEGSGRDEQYF.

V and J are TRBV14 and TRBJ2-3; TCRdb proposes TRBD1, but this gene call is untestable without DNA. The germline V gene has CDR1 SGHDN and CDR2 FVKESK. The CDR3 consists of 17 residues. CDR3 sequence: CASSQPPGGSYTDTQYF. The complete variable domain, with remaining parts taken from reference TRBV14 and TRBJ2-3, reads EAGVTQFPSHSVIEKGQTVTLRCDPISGHDNLYWYRRVMGKEIKFLLHFVKESKQDESGMPNNRFLAERTGGTYSTLKVQPAELEDSGVYFCASSQPPGGSYTDTQYFGPGTRLTVL.